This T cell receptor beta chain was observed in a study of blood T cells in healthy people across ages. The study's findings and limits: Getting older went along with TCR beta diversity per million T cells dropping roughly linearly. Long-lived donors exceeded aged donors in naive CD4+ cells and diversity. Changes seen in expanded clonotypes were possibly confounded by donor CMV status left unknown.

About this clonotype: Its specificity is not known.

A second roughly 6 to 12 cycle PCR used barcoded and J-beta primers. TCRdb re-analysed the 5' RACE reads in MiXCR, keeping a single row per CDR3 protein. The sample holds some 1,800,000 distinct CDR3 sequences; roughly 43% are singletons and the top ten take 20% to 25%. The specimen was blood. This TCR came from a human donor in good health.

CDR3 sequence reads: CASSTRTGAGQPQHF. The CDR3 DNA reads as TGTGCCAGCAGCACCAGGACAGGGGCAGGTCAGCCCCAGCATTTT. This chain connects TRBV7-2 to TRBJ1-5; TRBD1 matches 9 bases. J was trimmed by 6 bases and V by 5 bases; bases with no gene match: 8. Germline CDR1 SGHTA, CDR2 FQGNSA. The CDR3 runs 15 residues.